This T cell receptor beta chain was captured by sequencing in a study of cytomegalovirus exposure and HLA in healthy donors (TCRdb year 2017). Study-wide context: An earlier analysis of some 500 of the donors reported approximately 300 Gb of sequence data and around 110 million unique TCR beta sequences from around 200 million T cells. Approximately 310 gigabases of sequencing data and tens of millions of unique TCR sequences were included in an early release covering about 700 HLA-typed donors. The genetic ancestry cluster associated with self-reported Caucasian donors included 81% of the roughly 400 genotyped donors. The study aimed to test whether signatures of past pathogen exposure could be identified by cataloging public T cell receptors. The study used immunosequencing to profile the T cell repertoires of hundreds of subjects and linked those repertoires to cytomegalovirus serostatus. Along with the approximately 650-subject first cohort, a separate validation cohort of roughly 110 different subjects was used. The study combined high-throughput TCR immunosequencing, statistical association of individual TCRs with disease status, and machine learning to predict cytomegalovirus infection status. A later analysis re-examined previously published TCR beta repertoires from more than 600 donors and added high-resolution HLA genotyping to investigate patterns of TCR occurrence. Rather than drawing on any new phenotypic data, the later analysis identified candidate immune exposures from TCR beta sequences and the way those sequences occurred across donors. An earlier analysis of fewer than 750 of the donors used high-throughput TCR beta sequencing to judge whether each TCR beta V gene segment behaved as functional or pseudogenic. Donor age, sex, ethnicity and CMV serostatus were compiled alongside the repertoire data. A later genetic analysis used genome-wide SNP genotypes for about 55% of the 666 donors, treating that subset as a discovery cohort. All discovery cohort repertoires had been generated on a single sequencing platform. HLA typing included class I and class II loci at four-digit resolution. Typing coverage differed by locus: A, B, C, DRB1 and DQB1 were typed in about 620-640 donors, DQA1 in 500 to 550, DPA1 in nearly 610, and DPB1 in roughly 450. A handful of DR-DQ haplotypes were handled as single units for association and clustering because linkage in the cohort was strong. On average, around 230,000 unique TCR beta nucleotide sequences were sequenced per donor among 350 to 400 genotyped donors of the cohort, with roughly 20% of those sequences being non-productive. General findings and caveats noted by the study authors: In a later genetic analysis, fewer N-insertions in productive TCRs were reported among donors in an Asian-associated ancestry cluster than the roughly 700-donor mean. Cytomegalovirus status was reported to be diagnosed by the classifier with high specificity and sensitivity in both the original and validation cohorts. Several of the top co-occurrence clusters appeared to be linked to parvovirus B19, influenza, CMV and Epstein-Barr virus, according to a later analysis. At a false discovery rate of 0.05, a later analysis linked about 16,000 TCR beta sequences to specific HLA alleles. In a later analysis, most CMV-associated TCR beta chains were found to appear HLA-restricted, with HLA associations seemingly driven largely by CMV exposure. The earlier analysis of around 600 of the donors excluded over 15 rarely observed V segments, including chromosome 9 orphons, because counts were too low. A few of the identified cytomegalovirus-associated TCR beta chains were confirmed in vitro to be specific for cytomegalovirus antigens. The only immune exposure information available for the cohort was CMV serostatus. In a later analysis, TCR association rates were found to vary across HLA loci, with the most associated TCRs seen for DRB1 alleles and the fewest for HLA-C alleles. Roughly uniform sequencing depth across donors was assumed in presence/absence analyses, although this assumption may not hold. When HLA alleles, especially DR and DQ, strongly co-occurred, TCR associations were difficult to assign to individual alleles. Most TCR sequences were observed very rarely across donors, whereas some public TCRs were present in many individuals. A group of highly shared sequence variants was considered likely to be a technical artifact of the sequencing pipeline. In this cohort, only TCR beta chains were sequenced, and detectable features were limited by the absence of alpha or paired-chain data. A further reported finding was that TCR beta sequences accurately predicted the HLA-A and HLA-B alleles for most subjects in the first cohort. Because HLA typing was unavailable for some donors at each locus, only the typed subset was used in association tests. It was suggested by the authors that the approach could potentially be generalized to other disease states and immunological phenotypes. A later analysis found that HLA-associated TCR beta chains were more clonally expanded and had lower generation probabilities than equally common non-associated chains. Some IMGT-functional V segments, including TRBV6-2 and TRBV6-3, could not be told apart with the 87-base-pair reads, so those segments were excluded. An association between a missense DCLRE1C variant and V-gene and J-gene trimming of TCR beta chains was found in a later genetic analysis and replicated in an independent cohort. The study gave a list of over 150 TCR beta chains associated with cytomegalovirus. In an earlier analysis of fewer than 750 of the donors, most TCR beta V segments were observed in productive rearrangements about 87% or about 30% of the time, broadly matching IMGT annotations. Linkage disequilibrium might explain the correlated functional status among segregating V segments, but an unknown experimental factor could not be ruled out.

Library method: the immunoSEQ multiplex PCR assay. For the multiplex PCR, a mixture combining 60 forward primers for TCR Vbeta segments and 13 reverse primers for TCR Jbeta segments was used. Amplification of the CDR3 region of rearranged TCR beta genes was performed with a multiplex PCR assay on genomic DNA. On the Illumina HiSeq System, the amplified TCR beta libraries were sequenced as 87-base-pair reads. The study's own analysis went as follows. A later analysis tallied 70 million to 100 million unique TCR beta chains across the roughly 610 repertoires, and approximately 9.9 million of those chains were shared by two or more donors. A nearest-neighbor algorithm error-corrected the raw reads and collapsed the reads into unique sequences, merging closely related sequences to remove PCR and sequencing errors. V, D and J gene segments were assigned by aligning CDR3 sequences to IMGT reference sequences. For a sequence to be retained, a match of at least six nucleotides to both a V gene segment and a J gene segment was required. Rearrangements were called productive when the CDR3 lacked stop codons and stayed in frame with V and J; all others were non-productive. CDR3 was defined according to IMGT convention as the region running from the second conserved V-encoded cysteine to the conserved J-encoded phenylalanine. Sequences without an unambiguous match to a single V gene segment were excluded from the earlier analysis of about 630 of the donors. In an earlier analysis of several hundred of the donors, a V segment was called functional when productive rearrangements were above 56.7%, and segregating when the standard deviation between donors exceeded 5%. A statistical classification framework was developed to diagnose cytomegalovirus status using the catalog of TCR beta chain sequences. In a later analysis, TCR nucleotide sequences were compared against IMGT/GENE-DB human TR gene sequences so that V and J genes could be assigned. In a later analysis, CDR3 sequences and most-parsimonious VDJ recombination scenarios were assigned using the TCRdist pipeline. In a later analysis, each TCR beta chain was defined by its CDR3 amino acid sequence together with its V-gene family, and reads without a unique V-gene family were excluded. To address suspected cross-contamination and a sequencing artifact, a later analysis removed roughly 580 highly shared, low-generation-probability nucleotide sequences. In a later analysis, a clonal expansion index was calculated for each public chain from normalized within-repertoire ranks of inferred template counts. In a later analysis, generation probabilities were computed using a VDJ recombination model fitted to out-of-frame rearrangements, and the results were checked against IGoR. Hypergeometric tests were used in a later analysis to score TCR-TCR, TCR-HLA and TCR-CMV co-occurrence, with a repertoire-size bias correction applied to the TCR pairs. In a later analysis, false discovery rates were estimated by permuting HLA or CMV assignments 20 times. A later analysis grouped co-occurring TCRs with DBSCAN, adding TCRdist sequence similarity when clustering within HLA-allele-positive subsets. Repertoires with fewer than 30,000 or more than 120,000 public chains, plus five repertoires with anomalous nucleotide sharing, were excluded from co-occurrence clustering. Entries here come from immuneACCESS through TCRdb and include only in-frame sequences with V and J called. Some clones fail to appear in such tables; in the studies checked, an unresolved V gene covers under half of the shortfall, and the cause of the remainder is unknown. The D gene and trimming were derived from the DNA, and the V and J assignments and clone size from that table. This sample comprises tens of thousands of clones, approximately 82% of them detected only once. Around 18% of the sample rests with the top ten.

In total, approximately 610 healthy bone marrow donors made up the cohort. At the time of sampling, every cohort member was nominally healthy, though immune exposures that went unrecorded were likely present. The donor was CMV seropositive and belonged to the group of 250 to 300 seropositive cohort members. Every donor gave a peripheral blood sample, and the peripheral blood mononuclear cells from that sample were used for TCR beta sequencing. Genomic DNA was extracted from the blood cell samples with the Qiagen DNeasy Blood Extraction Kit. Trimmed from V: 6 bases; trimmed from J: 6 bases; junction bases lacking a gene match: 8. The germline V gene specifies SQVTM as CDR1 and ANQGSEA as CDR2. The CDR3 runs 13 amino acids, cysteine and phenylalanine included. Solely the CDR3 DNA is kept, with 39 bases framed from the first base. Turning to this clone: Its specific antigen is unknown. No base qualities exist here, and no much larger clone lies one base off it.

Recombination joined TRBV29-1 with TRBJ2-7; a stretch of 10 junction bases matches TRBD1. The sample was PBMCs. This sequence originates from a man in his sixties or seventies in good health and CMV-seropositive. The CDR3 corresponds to CSVADRGAGEQYF. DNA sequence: TGCAGCGTCGCGGACAGGGGGGCCGGCGAGCAGTACTTC.